Each of the 27 T cell receptor beta chains below was sequenced from the same sample in a study of blood T cell repertoires in COVID-19. Clones were read by immunoSEQ multiplex PCR, and TCRdb kept only the in-frame ones, dropping some. The sample lists about 260,000 clones; roughly 79% were seen once. Source material: peripheral blood. The receptors originated from a woman over 75 with acute or convalescent COVID-19.

CDR3 sequence: CSASGLGGTGYTF. The CDR3 DNA sequence: TGCAGTGCTAGTGGTCTTGGGGGGACTGGCTACACCTTC. The chain joins TRBV20-1 to TRBJ1-2; TRBD1 is a possible D gene (5 bases). The CDR3 runs 13 residues. Trimming cost V 3 bases and J 7 bases, with 15 bases left between them. CDR1 is DFQATT, CDR2 SNEGSKA, per germline (reference sequence).

J is TRBJ1-1 and V is TRBV6-5; unclear D gene. Trimming stripped 4 bases from V and 1 base from J, with 7 bases between. The germline CDR1 and CDR2 sequences are MNHEY and SVGAGI. The CDR3 is 13 amino acids. CDR3 in amino acids: CASSSRQNTEAFF. In nucleotides, the CDR3 is TGTGCCAGCAGTTCGCGACAGAACACTGAAGCTTTCTTT.

The V gene is TRBV6-1, the J gene TRBJ2-7; D unclear. CDR1 is MNHNS and CDR2 is SASEGT in the germline V gene. The CDR3 covers 15 residues. V was shortened by 2 bases and J by 0 bases, with 11 bases between the two germline ends. CDR3 coding DNA: TGTGCCAGCAGTGAAATGCGTGGAGTCTCCTACGAGCAGTACTTC. Encoded protein: CASSEMRGVSYEQYF.

The chain carries TRBV6-2 or TRBV6-3 and TRBJ2-1; no reliable D call. Germline CDR1 MNHEY, CDR2 SVGEGT. The CDR3 covers 16 residues. V lost 5 bases, J lost 0 bases, and 14 bases lay in between. Here the CDR3 reads CASSPFAVSSYNEQFF. The CDR3 DNA follows: TGTGCCAGCAGTCCCTTTGCGGTAAGCTCCTACAATGAGCAGTTCTTC.

This chain links TRBV5-1 with TRBJ1-1, with 7 bases lining up with TRBD1. CDR3 length equals 16 residues. The V gene end was trimmed by 4 bases and the J gene end by 1 base; junction bases not matched to a gene: 10. Germline CDR1 is SGHRS and CDR2 is YFSETQ. The chain's CDR3 is CASSRLGTAQNTEAFF. The CDR3 nucleotides are TGCGCCAGCAGCCGACTCGGGACAGCTCAGAACACTGAAGCTTTCTTT.

Only a few counts were recorded for this clone. The chain is built from TRBV2 and TRBJ1-2, with a weak D call TRBD1 (5 bases). This CDR3 has 13 amino acids. V was cut by 4 bases and J by 8 bases, with 14 bases left in between. Germline CDR1 reads SNHLY; CDR2 reads FYNNEI. The CDR3 DNA is TGTGCCAGCAGTGGACAGTTGTTCGCCGGCTACACCTTC. Its translation is CASSGQLFAGYTF.

V usage is TRBV4-3 and J usage is TRBJ1-2, with 7 nucleotides matching TRBD1. The CDR3 consists of 15 residues. Germline loops: CDR1 LGHNA, CDR2 YSLEER. J gave up 4 bases and V 1 base, and 6 bases lay outside the gene matches. The CDR3: CASSQVRGILYGYTF. Here the CDR3 DNA reads TGCGCCAGCAGCCAAGTCAGGGGGATCCTCTATGGCTACACCTTC.

V usage is TRBV7-6 and J usage is TRBJ2-7; 7 bases align to TRBD2. The V gene end was trimmed by 6 bases and the J gene end by 4 bases; junction bases not matched to a gene: 6. CDR3 size: 13 residues. Germline CDR1 is SGHVS and CDR2 is FNYEAQ. The CDR3 spells CASSLGEGYEQYF. CDR3 DNA: TGTGCCAGCAGTCTGGGGGAGGGATACGAGCAGTACTTC.

CDR3 region: CASSFSGTGTDTQYF. The CDR3 DNA sequence: TGTGCCAGCAGCTTTTCCGGGACAGGCACAGATACGCAGTATTTT. The genes are TRBV7-2 and TRBJ2-3; 7 bases are a match to TRBD1. Trimming at V came to 3 bases and at J to 1 base, leaving 4 bases not matched to a gene. CDR1 is SGHTA, CDR2 FQGNSA, per germline. This CDR3 is built from 15 residues.

The chain couples TRBV9 to TRBJ2-5; 10 bases line up with TRBD2. This CDR3 has 15 residues. Trimming took 2 bases from V and 8 from J; bases not matched to a gene: 9. Germline CDR1 SGDLS, CDR2 YYNGEE. CDR3 nucleotides: TGTGCCAGCAGCGTCGGCGCAGCGGGGGGGCCAACCCAGTACTTC. Encoded protein: CASSVGAAGGPTQYF. Together with reference TRBV9 and TRBJ2-5, the CDR3 gives the full variable domain: DSGVTQTPKHLITATGQRVTLRCSPRSGDLSVYWYQQSLDQGLQFLIQYYNGEERAKGNILERFSAQQFPDLHSELNLSSLELGDSALYFCASSVGAAGGPTQYFGPGTRLLVL.

The V gene is TRBV30, the J gene TRBJ1-2; maybe TRBD1 (6 bases). CDR1 is GTSNPN and CDR2 is SVGIG in the germline V gene (reference sequence). This CDR3 contains 13 residues. V lost 3 bases and J lost 5, with 13 bases in between. CDR3 coding DNA: TGTGCCTGGAGCGGACAGAACGTTTATGGCTACACCTTC. Its protein product is CAWSGQNVYGYTF.

V is TRBV11-2 and J is TRBJ1-2; D is perhaps TRBD1 (5 bases). In germline, CDR1 is SGHAT, CDR2 FQNNGV. This CDR3 has 14 residues. Between the trimmed V and J ends, which lost 3 bases and 2 bases, there was a span of 10 bases. This CDR3 reads CASSFSDKNYGYTF. The CDR3 DNA reads TGTGCCAGCAGCTTTTCGGACAAGAACTATGGCTACACCTTC.

The rearrangement links TRBV7-2 to TRBJ2-3; tentatively, D is TRBD2 (7 bases). Germline values: CDR1 SGHTA, CDR2 FQGNSA. This CDR3 has 17 residues. The V and J ends lost 5 bases and 0 bases respectively, with 18 bases between them. The CDR3, as DNA: TGTGCCAGCAGCCAGGGGCGGGGGACGACTAGCACAGATACGCAGTATTTT. It codes for CASSQGRGTTSTDTQYF.

The chain couples TRBV7-2 to TRBJ2-5; 12 bases line up with TRBD2. V was clipped by 1 base and J by 5 bases; unmatched bases: 5. This CDR3 region has 16 residues. Germline loops: CDR1 SGHTA, CDR2 FQGNSA. The CDR3 DNA reads as TGTGCCAGCAGCTTAGTTACTAGCGGGAGGTCGGAGACCCAGTACTTC. Translated: CASSLVTSGRSETQYF.

The V call is TRBV7-2, the J call TRBJ2-6; TRBD1 aligns across 8 bases. Germline V gives CDR1 SGHTA, CDR2 FQGNSA. The trim removed 5 bases at V and 1 base at J, leaving 7 bases unmatched. The CDR3 is made up of 17 amino acids. This CDR3 reads CASSQRQGKSGANVLTF. Written as DNA, the CDR3 is TGTGCCAGCAGCCAACGACAGGGGAAATCTGGGGCCAACGTCCTGACTTTC.

The J gene is TRBJ1-1, the V gene TRBV10-3; D is unclear. Trimming shortened V by 2 bases and J by 1 base, and 5 bases separated the two germline ends. Germline V gene data show CDR1 as ENHRY and CDR2 as SYGVKD. CDR3 size: 13 residues. As DNA, the CDR3 is TGTGCCATCAGTGAGGTTCAGAACACTGAAGCTTTCTTT. Its translation is CAISEVQNTEAFF.

Of note for this clone: The sample has other DNA sequences that encode this CDR3 too. V is TRBV5-1 and J is TRBJ2-1; 8 bases align to TRBD2. V lost 2 bases to trimming and J lost 1 base; unmatched junction nucleotides: 2. This CDR3 is 15 amino acids long. Germline CDR1 SGHRS, CDR2 YFSETQ. The CDR3 nucleotides read TGCGCCAGCAGCTTAACTAGCGGATCCTACAATGAGCAGTTCTTC. Translated: CASSLTSGSYNEQFF. Full variable domain (missing parts from reference TRBV5-1 and TRBJ2-1): KAGVTQTPRYLIKTRGQQVTLSCSPISGHRSVSWYQQTPGQGLQFLFEYFSETQRNKGNFPGRFSGRQFSNSRSEMNVSTLELGDSALYLCASSLTSGSYNEQFFGPGTRLTVL.

This clone was recorded once. The chain combines TRBV6-6 with TRBJ2-7, with TRBD2 matching over 14 bases. Per the germline V gene, CDR1 is MNHNY and CDR2 is SVGAGI (reference sequence). The CDR3 spans 15 residues. V lost 6 bases to trimming and J lost 9 bases; unmatched junction nucleotides: 10. The CDR3 region is CASSQGLAGADWQYF. The CDR3 bases are TGTGCCAGCAGCCAGGGACTAGCGGGAGCGGATTGGCAGTACTTC.

This clone was counted between two and nine times. The V call is TRBV3-1 (or the pseudogene TRBV3-2), the J call TRBJ1-4; D is undetermined. V was clipped by 0 bases and J by 2 bases, with 16 bases between them. Germline V gene data show CDR1 as LGHDT and CDR2 as YNNKEL (reference sequence). The CDR3 consists of 18 residues. CDR3 nucleotides: TGTGCCAGCAGCCAAGAACGTTACGGGATGAGGACTAATGAAAAACTGTTTTTT. Protein: CASSQERYGMRTNEKLFF.

The gene calls are TRBV6-5 and TRBJ1-2; unclear D gene. Germline V gene data show CDR1 as MNHEY and CDR2 as SVGAGI. The CDR3 sequence is 13 residues long. Trimming stripped 5 bases from V and 6 bases from J, with 13 bases between. This chain's CDR3 is CASSTVRNDGYTF. The CDR3 coding sequence is TGTGCCAGCAGTACCGTCAGGAACGATGGCTACACCTTC.

Ten or more counts support this clone. The chain couples TRBV7-9 to TRBJ2-7; 13 nucleotides align to TRBD2. After removal of 5 bases from V and 5 bases from J, the junction contained 12 bases not matched to a gene. There are 17 residues in the CDR3. CDR1 and CDR2 (germline): SEHNR, FQNEAQ (reference sequence). CDR3 in DNA: TGTGCCAGCAGCAGATCCGGACTAGCGGGAGTGCTCCACGAGCAGTACTTC. It is translated as CASSRSGLAGVLHEQYF. The whole variable domain, filled in from reference TRBV7-9 and TRBJ2-7, reads DTGVSQNPRHKITKRGQNVTFRCDPISEHNRLYWYRQTLGQGPEFLTYFQNEAQLEKSRLLSDRFSAERPKGSFSTLEIQRTEQGDSAMYLCASSRSGLAGVLHEQYFGPGTRLTVT.

This clone appeared a few times. Other DNA sequences in the sample encode the same CDR3. The V and J genes are TRBV7-2 and TRBJ2-3; 10 positions match TRBD2. CDR3 length: 16 amino acids. With 0 bases clipped from V and 1 base from J, the junction kept 1 base outside the gene matches. Germline-derived CDR1 and CDR2 are SGHTA and FQGNSA. CDR3 DNA: TGTGCCAGCAGCTTAGCGCTAGCGGGGGGCACAGATACGCAGTATTTT. The encoded protein is CASSLALAGGTDTQYF.

The rearrangement links TRBV5-1 to TRBJ1-1; no clear D gene. This CDR3 spans 15 amino acids. CDR1 is SGHRS, CDR2 YFSETQ, per germline. V lost 1 base and J lost 3, with 13 bases in between. The CDR3 here is CASSLTGLLDTEAFF. In nucleotides, the CDR3 is TGCGCCAGCAGCTTGACCGGTCTCCTCGACACTGAAGCTTTCTTT.

V and J are TRBV19 and TRBJ2-7, with D perhaps TRBD2 (6 bases). This CDR3 has 16 amino acids. Germline CDR1 LNHDA, CDR2 SQIVND (reference sequence). V was clipped by 5 bases and J by 2 bases, with 19 bases between them. Here the CDR3 DNA reads TGTGCCAGTAGTGGGGGGTTTGGGGTTCCCCCCTACGAGCAGTACTTC. It is translated as CASSGGFGVPPYEQYF.

This clone was seen a handful of times. The J gene is TRBJ1-3, the V gene TRBV5-1; no clear D gene. CDR3 length: 14 residues. Trimming removed 2 bases from V and 3 bases from J, with 9 bases in between. CDR1 and CDR2 (germline): SGHRS, YFSETQ. The CDR3 sequence: CASSLTEFGNTIYF. The CDR3 DNA sequence: TGCGCCAGCAGCTTAACAGAATTTGGAAACACCATATATTTT.

This chain joins TRBV20-1 and TRBJ2-7; 7 positions match TRBD2. Germline CDR1 DFQATT, CDR2 SNEGSKA (reference sequence). This CDR3 has 11 amino acids. The CDR3 loop is CRGVSSYEQYF. The CDR3 DNA reads TGCCGGGGGGTGTCCTCCTACGAGCAGTACTTC.

The table lists this clone with a count of one. The rearrangement uses TRBV19 and TRBJ2-7, with TRBD1 matching over 9 bases. The length of the CDR3 is 16 residues. Trimming took 5 bases from V and 2 from J; bases not matched to a gene: 10. Germline CDR1 LNHDA, CDR2 SQIVND (reference sequence). Written as DNA, the CDR3 is TGTGCCAGTAGTTTACCTGGGACAGGGAGGACCTACGAGCAGTACTTC. Its translation is CASSLPGTGRTYEQYF.